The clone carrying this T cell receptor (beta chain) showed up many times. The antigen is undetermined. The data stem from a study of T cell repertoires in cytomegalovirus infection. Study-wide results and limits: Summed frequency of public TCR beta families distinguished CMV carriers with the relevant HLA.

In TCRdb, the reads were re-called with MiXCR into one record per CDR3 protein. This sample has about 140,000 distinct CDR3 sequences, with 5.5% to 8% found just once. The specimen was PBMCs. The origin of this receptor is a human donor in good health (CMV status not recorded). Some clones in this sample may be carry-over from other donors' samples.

CDR3 in amino acids: CATSRDLSWAGEETQYF. The CDR3, as DNA: TGTGCCACCAGCAGAGATCTATCGTGGGCGGGGGAAGAGACCCAGTACTTC. The chain uses TRBV15 and TRBJ2-5; 7 nucleotides align to TRBD2. The CDR3 extends over 17 amino acids. The junction had 10 bases not matched to a gene; V was cut back by 0 bases and J by 3 bases. From germline, CDR1 is LNHNV and CDR2 YYDKDF (reference sequence).